This TCR beta chain is drawn from a study of OX40 agonist ivuxolimab in advanced cancers. In germline, CDR1 is MDHEN, CDR2 SYDVKM. Trimming took 4 bases from V and 4 from J; bases not matched to a gene: 4. CDR3 length equals 14 residues. Blood got drawn at baseline, again on cycle 4 day 1, and then on cycle 7 day 1. This clone was detected once. The method was immunoSEQ multiplex PCR; TCRdb's version includes in-frame clones alone and lacks a portion of them. The data show approximately 64,000 clones, roughly 87% seen once. Source: CD4+ or CD8+ T cells sorted from blood, taken in a trial of the OX40 agonist ivuxolimab. The chain carries TRBV28 and TRBJ1-1, with TRBD1 matching over 9 bases. This clonotype originated in an adult with an advanced solid tumor such as melanoma, head and neck, liver or kidney cancer. The CDR3 DNA is TGTGCCAGCAGTTCCCCGACAGGGGGCACTGAAGCTTTCTTT. Amino acids: CASSSPTGGTEAFF.